The 31 T cell receptor beta chains in this list originate from one sample, sequenced in a study of blood T cell repertoires in COVID-19. Clones were sequenced by immunoSEQ multiplex PCR, and TCRdb holds only the in-frame ones, with some missing. Of tens of thousands of clones listed, about nine tenths were seen once; the top ten hold more than 20%. Sequencing was carried out using peripheral blood. These receptor sequences come from an elderly woman with active or convalescent COVID-19.

The chain uses TRBV3-1 (or the pseudogene TRBV3-2) and TRBJ2-3; possible D gene TRBD2, 6 bases. Germline V lookup: CDR1 LGHDT, CDR2 YNNKEL (reference sequence). This CDR3 spans 13 amino acids. V was shortened by 2 bases and J by 7 bases, with 10 bases between the two germline ends. The CDR3 here is CASSQTRENTQYF. In DNA, the CDR3 is TGTGCCAGCAGCCAAACGCGGGAAAATACGCAGTATTTT.

The chain carries TRBV5-1 and TRBJ2-6; D gene ambiguous. This CDR3 spans 15 amino acids. Trimming took off 2 bases at V and 0 bases at J, with 6 bases between the two ends. Germline V lookup: CDR1 SGHRS, CDR2 YFSETQ. The CDR3 protein is CASSFDSSGANVLTF. The CDR3 bases are TGCGCCAGCAGCTTCGACTCCTCTGGGGCCAACGTCCTGACTTTC. Using reference TRBV5-1 and TRBJ2-6 for the parts outside the CDR3, the full variable domain is KAGVTQTPRYLIKTRGQQVTLSCSPISGHRSVSWYQQTPGQGLQFLFEYFSETQRNKGNFPGRFSGRQFSNSRSEMNVSTLELGDSALYLCASSFDSSGANVLTFGAGSRLTVL.

The chain recombines TRBV28 with TRBJ1-2; D gene uncertain. This CDR3 contains 14 residues. Germline CDR1 reads MDHEN; CDR2 reads SYDVKM. V lost 6 bases, J lost 3 bases, and 14 bases lay in between. The CDR3 DNA sequence: TGTGCCAGCAGCTTGGTCGGCGGATACTATGGCTACACCTTC. It specifies CASSLVGGYYGYTF.

The rearrangement links TRBV9 to TRBJ2-3; 9 bases agree with TRBD2. The length of the CDR3 is 14 residues. Losses at the gene ends were 4 bases for V and 6 bases for J; bases not matched to a gene: 6. Germline V gene data show CDR1 as SGDLS and CDR2 as YYNGEE. DNA of the CDR3: TGTGCCAGCAGCCTACTACTAGCGGGCGATACGCAGTATTTT. Residues: CASSLLLAGDTQYF.

V is TRBV11-1 and J is TRBJ2-3, with TRBD2 identical over 7 bases. Germline trimming cut 1 base from V and 6 bases from J; bases unmatched to any gene: 10. The CDR3 consists of 16 residues. Germline V gives CDR1 SGHAT, CDR2 FQDESV (reference sequence). In DNA form, the CDR3 reads TGTGCCAGCAGCTTAGAATTGACTAGCCCGGCGGATACGCAGTATTTT. It specifies CASSLELTSPADTQYF.

The chain employs TRBV19 and TRBJ2-6; 9 bases agree with TRBD1. The length of the CDR3 is 18 residues. Germline V CDR1 and CDR2: LNHDA, SQIVND (reference sequence). V was clipped by 7 bases and J by 1 base; unmatched bases: 11. CDR3: CASTNTVQGASGANVLTF. The CDR3 coding sequence is TGTGCCAGTACCAACACGGTACAGGGGGCGTCTGGGGCCAACGTCCTGACTTTC.

This clone was seen once. V and J are TRBV5-8 and TRBJ2-7, with TRBD1 matching 8 bases. This CDR3 spans 17 amino acids. With 0 bases clipped from V and 2 bases from J, the junction kept 10 bases outside the gene matches. Germline assignment: CDR1 SGHTS and CDR2 YDEGEE. CDR3 region: CASSLAGGTGQTYEQYF. The CDR3 DNA is TGTGCCAGCAGCTTGGCTGGAGGGACAGGTCAAACCTACGAGCAGTACTTC.

The J gene is TRBJ2-7, the V gene TRBV5-6; TRBD1 aligns across 7 bases. With 1 base clipped from V and 0 bases from J, the junction kept 4 bases outside the gene matches. CDR1 and CDR2 (germline): SGHDT, YYEEEE. The CDR3 has 15 amino acids. In nucleotides, the CDR3 is TGTGCCAGCAGCTTGTCCAGGGGGTACTCCTACGAGCAGTACTTC. It is translated as CASSLSRGYSYEQYF.

The V gene is TRBV6-5, the J gene TRBJ2-1; TRBD2 aligns across 12 bases. The CDR3 loop spans 14 amino acids. Losses at the gene ends were 6 bases for V and 10 bases for J; bases not matched to a gene: 7. From germline, CDR1 is MNHEY and CDR2 SVGAGI. Here the CDR3 reads CASSLAGGPREQFF. The CDR3 DNA reads TGTGCCAGCAGCCTAGCGGGGGGGCCCCGGGAGCAGTTCTTC.

This clone came up once. The genes are TRBV14 and TRBJ2-3; possibly TRBD2 for D (6 bases). Germline lookup yields CDR1 SGHDN and CDR2 FVKESK. CDR3 length: 16 residues. Trimming pared 0 bases from V and 0 bases from J, leaving 10 bases between. CDR3 amino acids: CASSQDGGLSTDTQYF. Here the CDR3 DNA reads TGTGCCAGCAGCCAAGATGGGGGACTCAGCACAGATACGCAGTATTTT.

This clone has only one observation. The chain joins TRBV7-6 to TRBJ2-1; 8 nucleotides line up with TRBD2. Germline V lookup: CDR1 SGHVS, CDR2 FNYEAQ. With 3 bases clipped from V and 3 bases from J, the junction kept 4 bases outside the gene matches. The CDR3 is 15 residues long. The CDR3 coding sequence is TGTGCCAGCAGCTTCTATAGCGGGATCTACAATGAGCAGTTCTTC. Its protein product is CASSFYSGIYNEQFF.

The V call is TRBV5-1, the J call TRBJ1-6, with TRBD1 matching over 8 bases. The length of the CDR3 is 14 residues. CDR1 is SGHRS, CDR2 YFSETQ, per germline. J was trimmed by 10 bases and V by 3 bases; bases with no gene match: 6. The DNA of the CDR3 is TGCGCCAGCAGCTCCGCAGGGGGCGCGTCACCCCTCCACTTT. It encodes CASSSAGGASPLHF.

This clone was found once. The gene calls are TRBV7-9 and TRBJ1-6; 7 bases line up with TRBD1. J was trimmed by 8 bases and V by 2 bases; bases with no gene match: 0. The CDR3 runs 13 residues. Per germline, CDR1 SEHNR and CDR2 FQNEAQ (reference sequence). This CDR3 reads CASSLQGDSPLHF. CDR3 nucleotides: TGTGCCAGCAGCTTACAGGGGGATTCACCCCTCCACTTT. Looking up the rest from reference TRBV7-9 and TRBJ1-6 gives the full variable domain: DTGVSQNPRHKITKRGQNVTFRCDPISEHNRLYWYRQTLGQGPEFLTYFQNEAQLEKSRLLSDRFSAERPKGSFSTLEIQRTEQGDSAMYLCASSLQGDSPLHFGNGTRLTVT.

This clone has just one count. The genes are TRBV15 and TRBJ2-5, with D tentatively TRBD2 (6 bases). V lost 5 bases, J lost 3 bases, and 16 bases lay in between. Germline V gives CDR1 LNHNV, CDR2 YYDKDF (reference sequence). The CDR3 runs to 15 residues. The CDR3 spells CATSDNLWGEETQYF. CDR3 coding DNA: TGTGCCACCAGCGACAACCTGTGGGGGGAAGAGACCCAGTACTTC.

The rearrangement joins TRBV9 to TRBJ1-2; weak D call: TRBD1 (5 bases). Germline assignment: CDR1 SGDLS and CDR2 YYNGEE. The CDR3 has 14 residues. Trimming removed 3 bases from V and 4 bases from J, with 13 bases in between. The CDR3 DNA follows: TGTGCCAGCAGCGGCTTCAGGGAAGGCTATGGCTACACCTTC. Translation: CASSGFREGYGYTF.

CDR3 DNA sequence: TGCGCCAGCAGCCAGGGACACTTCTTGAACACTGAAGCTTTCTTT. This sequence encodes CASSQGHFLNTEAFF. This chain links TRBV5-1 with TRBJ1-1; a possible D gene is TRBD1 (6 bases). V was cut by 4 bases and J by 0 bases, with 13 bases left in between. CDR1 is SGHRS, CDR2 YFSETQ, per germline. The CDR3 is 15 amino acids.

V usage is TRBV28 and J usage is TRBJ1-2, with D uncertain. Germline CDR1 and CDR2: MDHEN and SYDVKM. Trimming removed 6 bases from V and 1 base from J, with 12 bases in between. The CDR3 totals 14 residues. The CDR3 DNA reads as TGTGCCAGCAGCCCAGCGTCAGATAACTATGGCTACACCTTC. Translation: CASSPASDNYGYTF.

The V call is TRBV19, the J call TRBJ2-7; D is perhaps TRBD2 (7 bases). The CDR3 totals 14 residues. Germline CDR1 reads LNHDA; CDR2 reads SQIVND (reference sequence). V was cut by 3 bases and J by 2 bases, with 11 bases left in between. CDR3 in DNA: TGTGCCAGTAGTATGGCGGGGGCGCCCTACGAGCAGTACTTC. This gives the protein CASSMAGAPYEQYF.

A few counts support this clone. The rearrangement links TRBV7-9 to TRBJ2-1; TRBD2 matches 16 bases. Germline V gene lookup returns CDR1 SEHNR and CDR2 FQNEAQ (reference sequence). The CDR3 has 19 residues. Losses at the gene ends were 5 bases for V and 5 bases for J; bases not matched to a gene: 12. CDR3 protein: CASSRTGTSGGAMDNEQFF. CDR3 nucleotide sequence: TGTGCCAGCAGCCGAACCGGGACTAGCGGGGGGGCCATGGACAATGAGCAGTTCTTC. The full variable domain, completed using reference TRBV7-9 and TRBJ2-1, is DTGVSQNPRHKITKRGQNVTFRCDPISEHNRLYWYRQTLGQGPEFLTYFQNEAQLEKSRLLSDRFSAERPKGSFSTLEIQRTEQGDSAMYLCASSRTGTSGGAMDNEQFFGPGTRLTVL.

The chain recombines TRBV12-5 with TRBJ2-7; the match to TRBD1 covers 8 bases. With V trimmed by 2 bases and J by 4 bases, 4 bases remained unmatched. Germline values: CDR1 LGHNT, CDR2 FRNRAP. The CDR3 is made up of 14 amino acids. Here the CDR3 DNA reads TGTGCTAGTGGTTTGCGTCAGGGGGCTTACGAGCAGTACTTC. Encoded protein: CASGLRQGAYEQYF. Variable domain in full (rest from reference TRBV12-5 and TRBJ2-7): DARVTQTPRHKVTEMGQEVTMRCQPILGHNTVFWYRQTMMQGLELLAYFRNRAPLDDSGMPKDRFSAEMPDATLATLKIQPSEPRDSAVYFCASGLRQGAYEQYFGPGTRLTVT.

V is TRBV24-1 and J is TRBJ2-3; 8 bases are a match to TRBD1. Germline V lookup: CDR1 KGHDR, CDR2 SFDVKD. After removal of 6 bases from V and 0 bases from J, the junction contained 13 bases not matched to a gene. The CDR3 is 18 amino acids. The CDR3 here is CATSPPPGTGHSTDTQYF. DNA of the CDR3: TGTGCCACCAGTCCCCCTCCCGGGACAGGTCATAGCACAGATACGCAGTATTTT.

Here the CDR3 DNA reads TGTGCCAGCTCACACCTTTCGGAGGTCAGCACAGATACGCAGTATTTT. It is translated as CASSHLSEVSTDTQYF. V and J are TRBV18 and TRBJ2-3, with TRBD2 as a possible D gene (5 bases). The CDR3 is 16 residues long. The ends were cut back, 4 bases at V and 0 bases at J, with 14 bases in the middle. Germline assignment: CDR1 KGHSH and CDR2 LQKENI.

This clone qualifies as medium-sized. The genes are TRBV27 and TRBJ1-2; 8 nucleotides align to TRBD1. J gave up 5 bases and V 5 bases, and 7 bases lay outside the gene matches. CDR1 MNHEY and CDR2 SMNVEV come from the germline V gene (reference sequence). This CDR3 region has 14 residues. CDR3 nucleotides: TGTGCCAGCAGTCGGTCGACAGGGGAGTATGGCTACACCTTC. Its protein product is CASSRSTGEYGYTF.

The CDR3 sequence is CASSLSRSSSYEQYF. The CDR3 DNA is TGTGCCAGCAGCTTGTCCAGGTCGAGCTCCTACGAGCAGTACTTC. This chain links TRBV11-2 with TRBJ2-7; D remains unclear. Trimming shortened V by 3 bases and J by 0 bases, and 12 bases separated the two germline ends. Germline CDR1 reads SGHAT; CDR2 reads FQNNGV. CDR3 length equals 15 residues.

The CDR3 bases are TGCGCCAGCAGCTTGGCCACCGGTCGGGCTAGGAGGCAAGAGACCCAGTACTTC. It codes for CASSLATGRARRQETQYF. This chain connects TRBV5-1 to TRBJ2-5; maybe TRBD2 (5 bases). V was clipped by 0 bases and J by 2 bases, with 20 bases between them. The germline V gene encodes CDR1 SGHRS and CDR2 YFSETQ. The CDR3 loop spans 18 amino acids.

V gene TRBV24-1 combines with J gene TRBJ1-6, with a tentative D call TRBD1 (6 bases). Germline assignment: CDR1 KGHDR and CDR2 SFDVKD. V dropped 5 bases and J dropped 9 bases, with 25 bases sitting between them. The CDR3 has 18 residues. The CDR3 loop is CATSARPGHHKSASPLHF. CDR3 nucleotides: TGTGCCACCAGTGCCAGACCGGGACACCATAAATCTGCTTCACCCCTCCACTTT.

V usage is TRBV18 and J usage is TRBJ2-1; 10 positions agree with TRBD1. Germline assignment: CDR1 KGHSH and CDR2 LQKENI. There are 17 residues in the CDR3. After removal of 0 bases from V and 2 bases from J, the junction contained 4 bases not matched to a gene. CDR3 amino acids: CASSPPGQGSPYNEQFF. Here the CDR3 DNA reads TGTGCCAGCTCACCACCGGGACAGGGGAGTCCCTACAATGAGCAGTTCTTC.

This sequence joins TRBV21-1 and TRBJ1-2; the table's D gene call, TRBD1, was not cross checked with the DNA. TRBV21-1 is an annotated pseudogene. The CDR3 totals 17 residues. The CDR3 reads CASSNRDRESLAFGYTF. The CDR3 DNA is TGTGCCAGCAGCAACCGAGACAGGGAAAGTTTAGCTTTTGGCTACACCTTC.

This clone was detected a few times. The chain couples TRBV6-5 to TRBJ2-1, with 7 bases that match TRBD1. Germline trimming cut 0 bases from V and 4 bases from J; bases unmatched to any gene: 6. The CDR3 runs 16 residues. Germline V gene lookup returns CDR1 MNHEY and CDR2 SVGAGI. Here the CDR3 reads CASSYSRDRIYNEQFF. CDR3 DNA: TGTGCCAGCAGTTACTCCCGGGACAGAATATACAATGAGCAGTTCTTC.

The chain recombines TRBV19 with TRBJ2-3, with D unresolved. The CDR3 is 10 amino acids. The V end lost 11 bases, the J end lost 6 bases, and 9 bases lay between the germline ends. Germline V gives CDR1 LNHDA, CDR2 SQIVND (reference sequence). In DNA form, the CDR3 reads TGTGCCCCCCCCCGGGATACGCAGTATTTT. This codes for CAPPRDTQYF.

The chain employs TRBV5-1 and TRBJ2-1; 10 positions match TRBD2. The J segment lost 2 bases and the V segment lost 0 bases, leaving 8 bases of the junction unmatched. The CDR3 is 18 residues long. Germline CDR1 and CDR2: SGHRS and YFSETQ. The CDR3 protein is CASSLALAGAGTYNEQFF. The CDR3, as DNA: TGCGCCAGCAGCTTGGCGCTAGCGGGGGCCGGTACCTACAATGAGCAGTTCTTC. The whole variable domain, filled in from reference TRBV5-1 and TRBJ2-1, reads KAGVTQTPRYLIKTRGQQVTLSCSPISGHRSVSWYQQTPGQGLQFLFEYFSETQRNKGNFPGRFSGRQFSNSRSEMNVSTLELGDSALYLCASSLALAGAGTYNEQFFGPGTRLTVL.